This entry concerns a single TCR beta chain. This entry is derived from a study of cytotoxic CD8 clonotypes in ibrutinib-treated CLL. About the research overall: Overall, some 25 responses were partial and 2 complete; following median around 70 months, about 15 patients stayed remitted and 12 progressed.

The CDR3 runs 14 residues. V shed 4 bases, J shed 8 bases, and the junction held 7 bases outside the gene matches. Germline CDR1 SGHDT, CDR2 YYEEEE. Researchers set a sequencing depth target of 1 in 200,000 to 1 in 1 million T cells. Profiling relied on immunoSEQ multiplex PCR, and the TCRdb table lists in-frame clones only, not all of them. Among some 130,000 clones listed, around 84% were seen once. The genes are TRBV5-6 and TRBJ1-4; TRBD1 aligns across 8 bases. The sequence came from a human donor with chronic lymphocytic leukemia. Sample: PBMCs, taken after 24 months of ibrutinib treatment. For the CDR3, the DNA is TGTGCCAGCAGCGCGCAGGGGGCAGGGGAAAAACTGTTTTTT. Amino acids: CASSAQGAGEKLFF.